This T cell receptor (beta chain) was captured in a study of CD8 T cells in Susac syndrome. Study-level results: It was acknowledged in the study that the number of individuals who were included in its TCR sequencing and HLA analysis was relatively small.

Note on this clonotype: Antigen specificity is unknown.

Random hexamers were used to reverse transcribe the RNA input (roughly 0.5 to 1 ug). With immunoSEQ multiplex PCR, TCR beta CDR3 was amplified across 54 Vbeta and 13 Jbeta. MiXCR was run by TCRdb on the immunoSEQ multiplex PCR reads, yielding one entry per CDR3 protein. In the table there are about 150,000 distinct CDR3 sequences, around 96% of which are singletons. Between the trimmed V and J ends, which lost 0 bases and 1 base, there was a span of 6 bases. Germline values: CDR1 MNHEY, CDR2 SMNVEV (reference sequence). This CDR3 is built from 14 residues. Negative isolation was used for CD8+ and CD4+ T cells and FACS enrichment for TEMRA cells.

The chain links TRBV27 to TRBJ1-1; D is ambiguous. The receptor's source is a human donor with multiple sclerosis. Sequenced input: CD8+ T cells from PBMCs. The CDR3 bases are TGTGCCAGCAGTTTATCCGGGTCGAACACTGAAGCTTTCTTT. Its translation is CASSLSGSNTEAFF.